Each of the 25 T cell receptor beta chains below was sequenced from the same sample in a study of cytotoxic CD8 clonotypes in ibrutinib-treated CLL (dated by TCRdb to about 2021). The receptor library was made with the immunoSEQ multiplex PCR assay. Here the immuneACCESS table is served through TCRdb, limited to in-frame sequences with V and J called. Missing clones are a known gap in these copies; in checked studies unresolved V genes cover under half, and the rest lacks a known reason. The sample yields some 14,000 clones; about 55% were counted once. Of the sample, around 35% is held by the ten largest clones. The sample here was PBMCs, taken at an approximately 22-month disease-progression time point, from a patient treated with ibrutinib. The receptors derive from a human donor with chronic lymphocytic leukemia.

CDR3 sequence: CASSQDQVTRIAEQYF. CDR3 DNA sequence: TGTGCCAGCAGCCAAGATCAGGTGACTAGGATCGCCGAGCAGTACTTC. The gene calls are TRBV4-2 and TRBJ2-7, with TRBD2 as a possible D gene (6 bases). The germline gives CDR1 LGHNA, CDR2 YNFKEQ. The V end lost 0 bases, the J end lost 6 bases, and 18 bases lay between the germline ends. This CDR3 comprises 16 residues.

V usage is TRBV15 and J usage is TRBJ1-4; D gene unclear. The CDR3 has 14 residues. Looked up from germline, CDR1 is LNHNV and CDR2 is YYDKDF (reference sequence). Trimming cost V 1 base and J 8 bases, with 11 bases left between them. The CDR3 DNA is TGTGCCACCAGCAGAGTCAGGTTGGGGGAAAAACTGTTTTTT. As protein: CATSRVRLGEKLFF.

This clone was picked up many times. This chain joins TRBV4-2 and TRBJ2-7; D possibly corresponds to TRBD1 (6 bases). V was trimmed by 1 base and J by 3 bases, leaving 16 bases between them. The germline gives CDR1 LGHNA, CDR2 YNFKEQ. The CDR3 consists of 16 residues. CDR3 protein: CASSQGVGGTLYEQYF. In DNA, the CDR3 is TGTGCCAGCAGCCAAGGGGTAGGGGGTACCCTCTACGAGCAGTACTTC.

The chain combines TRBV5-4 with TRBJ2-1; 9 bases align to TRBD1. From germline, CDR1 is SGHNT and CDR2 YYREEE (reference sequence). The CDR3 has 16 amino acids. The V segment lost 4 bases and the J segment 10 bases; nucleotides outside the gene matches: 15. The CDR3 reads CASSKGPGQGSGEQFF. CDR3 sequence (DNA): TGTGCCAGCAGCAAAGGACCGGGACAGGGATCAGGGGAGCAGTTCTTC.

The chain uses TRBV11-1 and TRBJ2-7; D gene ambiguous. The V end lost 1 base, the J end lost 7 bases, and 5 bases lay between the germline ends. The CDR3 has 11 amino acids. Germline V gene data show CDR1 as SGHAT and CDR2 as FQDESV (reference sequence). CDR3 in amino acids: CASSLGREQYF. The DNA for the CDR3 is TGTGCCAGCAGCTTAGGCAGGGAGCAGTACTTC.

This clone qualifies as medium-sized (0.01 to 0.1%). The V and J genes are TRBV13 and TRBJ1-3, with 7 bases that match TRBD1. This CDR3 has 16 residues. The V gene's germline CDR1 is PRHDT and CDR2 FYEKMQ (reference sequence). With 1 base clipped from V and 1 base from J, the junction kept 4 bases outside the gene matches. The CDR3: CASSLAPGGSGNTIYF. The DNA of the CDR3 is TGTGCCAGCAGCTTAGCCCCAGGGGGATCTGGAAACACCATATATTTT.

V gene TRBV10-3 combines with J gene TRBJ1-1; perhaps TRBD1 as D (5 bases). The CDR3 runs to 15 residues. Germline assignment: CDR1 ENHRY and CDR2 SYGVKD. The V and J ends lost 0 bases and 4 bases respectively, with 12 bases between them. DNA for the CDR3: TGTGCCATCAGTGAGTCCAGGGCGGGTCCCACTGAAGCTTTCTTT. Amino acids: CAISESRAGPTEAFF.

The chain is built from TRBV5-4 and TRBJ1-1; 9 positions agree with TRBD1. The ends lost 4 bases at V and 1 base at J; junction bases unmatched: 5. The germline CDR1 and CDR2 sequences are SGHNT and YYREEE (reference sequence). This CDR3 comprises 15 residues. The CDR3 DNA is TGTGCCAGCAGCCGAAGACAGGGGGAGAACACTGAAGCTTTCTTT. Translating it yields CASSRRQGENTEAFF.

Details on this clone: At the DNA level, this CDR3 is encoded by other sequences in the same sample as well. The chain has TRBV5-1 and TRBJ2-7; 9 positions agree with TRBD1. V lost 4 bases to trimming and J lost 3 bases; unmatched junction nucleotides: 8. The CDR3 is 15 residues long. Germline V gene lookup returns CDR1 SGHRS and CDR2 YFSETQ. DNA for the CDR3: TGCGCCAGCAGCCCAAGACAGGGGGTAAGCTACGAGCAGTACTTC. As protein: CASSPRQGVSYEQYF.

This clone has more than one count but fewer than ten. J is TRBJ1-5 and V is TRBV19; a weak D match, TRBD1 (5 bases). The CDR3 runs to 12 residues. V dropped 4 bases and J dropped 9 bases, with 10 bases sitting between them. Germline CDR1 reads LNHDA; CDR2 reads SQIVND (reference sequence). The CDR3 loop is CASSKLDMPQHF. The CDR3 DNA reads TGTGCCAGTAGTAAACTGGACATGCCCCAGCATTTT.

The V call is TRBV2, the J call TRBJ1-1, with no clear D. Trimming removed 7 bases from V and 1 base from J, with 10 bases in between. The CDR3 is 13 amino acids. From germline, CDR1 is SNHLY and CDR2 FYNNEI. The CDR3, as DNA: TGTGCCAGCAAGACGGAGCCGAACACTGAAGCTTTCTTT. It encodes CASKTEPNTEAFF.

This chain uses TRBV27 with TRBJ1-1; TRBD1 might be the D (5 bases). Germline V gives CDR1 MNHEY, CDR2 SMNVEV (reference sequence). V was pared by 3 bases and J by 0 bases, with 8 bases between. The CDR3 contains 14 residues. In nucleotides, the CDR3 is TGTGCCAGCAGTTTTTGGGGCGTGAACACTGAAGCTTTCTTT. This gives the protein CASSFWGVNTEAFF.

This clone has at least ten counts. This chain joins TRBV5-4 and TRBJ1-2; 9 positions match TRBD1. Germline V gene lookup returns CDR1 SGHNT and CDR2 YYREEE (reference sequence). The CDR3 loop spans 11 amino acids. Trimming took 3 bases from V and 14 from J; bases not matched to a gene: 5. The CDR3 spells CASSWDREITF. DNA of the CDR3: TGTGCCAGCAGCTGGGACAGGGAAATTACCTTC.

Details on this clone: The sample contains more than one DNA sequence encoding this CDR3. V is TRBV18 and J is TRBJ2-7; 8 positions match TRBD1. V shed 2 bases and J 6 bases; nucleotides not matched to a gene: 0. The germline gives CDR1 KGHSH, CDR2 LQKENI. The CDR3 sequence is 12 residues long. This chain's CDR3 is CASSPDRGEQYF. The CDR3 nucleotides are TGTGCCAGCTCACCAGACAGGGGCGAGCAGTACTTC.

V is TRBV5-1 and J is TRBJ2-5, with 9 nucleotides matching TRBD1. The ends lost 3 bases at V and 4 bases at J; junction bases unmatched: 4. The CDR3 extends over 14 amino acids. CDR1 and CDR2 from the germline V gene are SGHRS and YFSETQ. CDR3 coding DNA: TGCGCCAGCAGCTCGGGACAGGGAGGAGAGACCCAGTACTTC. It yields the protein CASSSGQGGETQYF.

For the CDR3, the DNA is TGCGCCAGCAGCTTGTGGGGTCCTTCCTACGAGCAGTACTTC. Its translation is CASSLWGPSYEQYF. The rearrangement links TRBV5-1 to TRBJ2-7; D gene unclear. Germline CDR1 reads SGHRS; CDR2 reads YFSETQ. Trimming cost V 1 base and J 1 base, with 9 bases left between them. This CDR3 spans 14 amino acids.

The chain uses TRBV5-4 and TRBJ2-4, with TRBD2 matching 14 bases. The J segment lost 9 bases and the V segment lost 2 bases, leaving 10 bases of the junction unmatched. The V gene's germline CDR1 is SGHNT and CDR2 YYREEE (reference sequence). The CDR3 is 17 residues long. The CDR3 region has the DNA TGTGCCAGCAGCTTAGAGGGACTAGCGGGGGTCCGGGGCATTCAGTACTTC. Translation: CASSLEGLAGVRGIQYF.

Only a few counts were recorded for this clone. The chain is built from TRBV11-2 and TRBJ2-1, with 8 bases fitting TRBD2. This CDR3 is built from 17 residues. The germline V gene encodes CDR1 SGHAT and CDR2 FQNNGV. Unmatched junction bases numbered 10, after V lost 3 bases and J lost 3 bases. CDR3 loop: CASSFAGGPSNYNEQFF. The CDR3 DNA is TGTGCCAGCAGCTTCGCGGGGGGCCCTTCCAACTACAATGAGCAGTTCTTC.

The chain has TRBV10-2 and TRBJ1-2; TRBD1 aligns across 9 bases. Germline assignment: CDR1 WSHSY and CDR2 SAAADI. The J segment lost 5 bases and the V segment lost 3 bases, leaving 1 base of the junction unmatched. The CDR3 has 13 amino acids. The CDR3 region is CASSEGTGYGYTF. CDR3 nucleotide sequence: TGCGCCAGCAGTGAAGGGACAGGGTATGGCTACACCTTC.

The chain couples TRBV10-3 to TRBJ1-1, with a possible D match to TRBD1 (6 bases). Germline values: CDR1 ENHRY, CDR2 SYGVKD. V dropped 6 bases and J dropped 1 base, with 15 bases sitting between them. The CDR3 runs 15 residues. CDR3 bases: TGTGCCATCAGCGCCTCGGGGGCTCAGAACACTGAAGCTTTCTTT. Translated, it gives CAISASGAQNTEAFF.

The rearrangement links TRBV4-1 to TRBJ2-3, with 7 bases lining up with TRBD2. CDR1 is MGHRA, CDR2 YSYEKL, per germline. Losses at the gene ends were 1 base for V and 2 bases for J; bases not matched to a gene: 3. The CDR3 runs to 15 residues. The CDR3 is CASSQAGGATDTQYF. The CDR3 DNA reads TGCGCCAGCAGCCAAGCGGGGGGTGCCACAGATACGCAGTATTTT.

This sequence joins TRBV7-6 and TRBJ1-1; possible D gene TRBD1, 5 bases. Trimming cost V 2 bases and J 10 bases, with 17 bases left between them. CDR3 length: 14 residues. Germline-derived CDR1 and CDR2 are SGHVS and FNYEAQ. The DNA of the CDR3 is TGTGCCAGCAGCTTATTCCCGGACAAGCTTGGAGCTTTCTTT. Protein: CASSLFPDKLGAFF. The variable domain in full, completed from reference TRBV7-6 and TRBJ1-1, reads GAGVSQSPRYKVTKRGQDVALRCDPISGHVSLYWYRQALGQGPEFLTYFNYEAQQDKSGLPNDRFSAERPEGSISTLTIQRTEQRDSAMYRCASSLFPDKLGAFFGQGTRLTVV.

CDR3: CASRTGQGNEKLFF. The CDR3 nucleotides are TGCGCCAGCAGGACGGGACAGGGAAACGAAAAACTGTTTTTT. V usage is TRBV5-1 and J usage is TRBJ1-4; TRBD1 matches 9 bases. CDR3 length: 14 residues. CDR1 SGHRS and CDR2 YFSETQ come from the germline V gene. Trimming at V came to 5 bases and at J to 8 bases, leaving 7 bases not matched to a gene.

The chain carries TRBV2 and TRBJ2-5; 11 bases are shared with TRBD2. The CDR3 extends over 16 amino acids. CDR1 SNHLY and CDR2 FYNNEI come from the germline V gene. V lost 7 bases and J lost 5; bases outside the gene matches: 12. The CDR3 sequence is CASTSSGGYSMETQYF. The CDR3 DNA reads TGTGCCAGCACGTCTAGCGGGGGGTATAGTATGGAGACCCAGTACTTC.

The rearrangement uses TRBV5-4 and TRBJ2-5; 10 bases agree with TRBD2. The CDR3 covers 16 residues. CDR1 SGHNT and CDR2 YYREEE come from the germline V gene (reference sequence). V dropped 4 bases and J dropped 4; count of bases not matched to a gene: 10. The CDR3 sequence is CASSLGLAEEGETQYF. The CDR3 nucleotides are TGTGCCAGCAGCCTAGGACTAGCGGAGGAGGGAGAGACCCAGTACTTC. The full variable domain, completed using reference TRBV5-4 and TRBJ2-5, is ETGVTQSPTHLIKTRGQQVTLRCSSQSGHNTVSWYQQALGQGPQFIFQYYREEENGRGNFPPRFSGLQFPNYSSELNVNALELDDSALYLCASSLGLAEEGETQYFGPGTRLLVL.